This record concerns one T cell receptor (beta chain) sequence. The CDR3 contains 15 residues. Between the trimmed V and J ends, which lost 6 bases and 7 bases, there was a span of 19 bases. Germline V gene data show CDR1 as MNHEY and CDR2 as SMNVEV (reference sequence). RNA was extracted with the RNeasy kit, and a quantity of about 0.45 to 1 ug was reverse transcribed using random hexamers. TCRdb ran MiXCR on the immunoSEQ multiplex PCR reads and lists one entry per CDR3 protein. The repertoire holds about 300,000 distinct CDR3 sequences, 92% seen once, with less than 0.08% in the top ten. CD8+ and CD4+ T cells circulating in blood were sequenced for TCR beta. This sample was taken from a study of CD8 T cells in Susac syndrome.

The receptor's source is a human donor with multiple sclerosis. The sequencing sample was made of CD4+ T cells from PBMCs. The chain recombines TRBV27 with TRBJ1-5, with D possibly matching TRBD1 (5 bases). Written as DNA, the CDR3 is TGTGCCAGCAGCCCCCGGGGCCAGGGACGGCAGCCCCAGCATTTT. Its protein product is CASSPRGQGRQPQHF.